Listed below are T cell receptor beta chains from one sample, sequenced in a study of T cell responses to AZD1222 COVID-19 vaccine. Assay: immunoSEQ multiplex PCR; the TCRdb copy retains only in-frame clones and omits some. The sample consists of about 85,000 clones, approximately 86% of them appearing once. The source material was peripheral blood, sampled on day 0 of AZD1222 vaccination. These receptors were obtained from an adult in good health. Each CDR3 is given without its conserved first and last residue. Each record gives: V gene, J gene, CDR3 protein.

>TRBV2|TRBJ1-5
ASRRTGFQPQH
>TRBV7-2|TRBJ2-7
ASSPGTVPYEQY
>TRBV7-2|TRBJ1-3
ASSWTGSGNTIY
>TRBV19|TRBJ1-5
ASSPQVSNQPQH
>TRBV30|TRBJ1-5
AWSLGDNQPQH
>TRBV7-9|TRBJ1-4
ASSSGQVHEKLF
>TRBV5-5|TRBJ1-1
ASSLVTGDTEAF
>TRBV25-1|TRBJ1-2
ASSTGFHGYT
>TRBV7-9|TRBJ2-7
ASVPSRLAVYEQY
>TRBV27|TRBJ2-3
ASSFAGVRADTQY
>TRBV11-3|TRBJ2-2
ASSLAPMDGELF
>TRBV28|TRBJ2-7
ASSFEAGGHFSYEQY
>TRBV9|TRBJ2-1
ASSAGTSSYNEQF
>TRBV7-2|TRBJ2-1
ASSLNSGRGDEQF
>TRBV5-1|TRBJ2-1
ASSFYNEQF
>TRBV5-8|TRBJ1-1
ASSLGGWSNTEAF
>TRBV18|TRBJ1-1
ATDPGGAITEAF
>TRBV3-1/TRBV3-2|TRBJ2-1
ASSQAGLTSSYNEQF
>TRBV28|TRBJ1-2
ASRTTGGVWGYT
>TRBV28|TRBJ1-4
ASRRGQGAANEKLF
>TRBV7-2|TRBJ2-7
ASSLVSSVYEQY
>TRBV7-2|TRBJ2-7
ASSLDSDRLSSYEQY